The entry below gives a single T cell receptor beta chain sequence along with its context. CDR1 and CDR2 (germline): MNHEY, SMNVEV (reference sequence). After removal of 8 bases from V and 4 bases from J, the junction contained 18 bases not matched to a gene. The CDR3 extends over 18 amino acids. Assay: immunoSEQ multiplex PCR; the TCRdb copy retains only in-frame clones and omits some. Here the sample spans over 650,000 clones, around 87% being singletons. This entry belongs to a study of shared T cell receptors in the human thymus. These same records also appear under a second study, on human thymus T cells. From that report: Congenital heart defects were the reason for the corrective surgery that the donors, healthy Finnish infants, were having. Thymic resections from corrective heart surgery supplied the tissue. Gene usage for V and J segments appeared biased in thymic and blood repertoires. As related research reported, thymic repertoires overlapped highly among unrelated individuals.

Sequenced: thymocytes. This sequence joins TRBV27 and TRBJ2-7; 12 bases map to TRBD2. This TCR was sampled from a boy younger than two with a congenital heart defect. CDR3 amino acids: CASWPGQGRLAGAYEQYF. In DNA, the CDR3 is TGTGCCAGCTGGCCTGGACAGGGAAGACTAGCGGGAGCGTACGAGCAGTACTTC.